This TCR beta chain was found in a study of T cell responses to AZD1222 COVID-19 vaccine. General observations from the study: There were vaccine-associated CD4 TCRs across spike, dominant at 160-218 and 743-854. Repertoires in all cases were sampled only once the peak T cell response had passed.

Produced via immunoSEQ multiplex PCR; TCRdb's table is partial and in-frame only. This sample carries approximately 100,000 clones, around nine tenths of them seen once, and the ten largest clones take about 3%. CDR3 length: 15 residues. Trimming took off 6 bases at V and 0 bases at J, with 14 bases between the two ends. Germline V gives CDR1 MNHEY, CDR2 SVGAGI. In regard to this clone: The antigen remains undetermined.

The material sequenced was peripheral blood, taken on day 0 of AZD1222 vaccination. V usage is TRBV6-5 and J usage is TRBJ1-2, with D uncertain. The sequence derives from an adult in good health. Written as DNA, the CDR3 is TGTGCCAGCAGACTTAAAAGGCTGGCTAACTATGGCTACACCTTC. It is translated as CASRLKRLANYGYTF.